This TCR beta chain originates from a study of cytomegalovirus exposure and HLA in healthy donors. Overall study results and limits: Immune exposure information available was restricted to CMV serostatus. Another analysis was done later, and it associated more than 15,000 TCR beta sequences with HLA alleles at 0.05 false discovery rate. Reported findings show TCR beta sequences accurately forecast HLA-A and HLA-B alleles in most subjects.

Per the germline V gene, CDR1 is SNHLY and CDR2 is FYNNEI. J gave up 2 bases and V 7 bases, and 7 bases lay outside the gene matches. CDR3 size: 16 residues. These donors counted as nominally healthy when sampled, but unrecorded immune exposures were likely. A multiplex PCR was run with 60 Vbeta primers and 13 Jbeta primers. Only in-frame clones appear in the TCRdb table, and some are missing; sequencing was by immunoSEQ multiplex PCR. Among over 120,000 clones listed, about three quarters were seen once. Concerning this clone itself: Its specificity is not known.

The clonotype was recovered from a male donor in good health and CMV-seronegative. J is TRBJ2-2 and V is TRBV2, with TRBD2 identical over 10 bases. Sequencing input: PBMCs. Here the CDR3 DNA reads TGTGCCAGCATGTCTAGCGGGGGTATTAACACCGGGGAGCTGTTTTTT. It codes for CASMSSGGINTGELFF.